The next 15 T cell receptor beta chains were all read from a single sample in a study of T cell responses to AZD1222 COVID-19 vaccine. Data came from immunoSEQ multiplex PCR; TCRdb stores just in-frame clones and leaves some out. This table holds 100,000 to 150,000 clones, approximately 91% found once. Sequencing used peripheral blood, obtained 28 days after the second AZD1222 dose. The receptors originated from an adult who received the AZD1222 COVID-19 vaccine.

CDR3 sequence: CASSLRNVVTDQETQYF. The DNA for the CDR3 is TGTGCCAGCAGCTTACGTAACGTTGTAACAGACCAAGAGACCCAGTACTTC. The chain carries TRBV7-9 and TRBJ2-5; D unresolved. CDR1 and CDR2 (germline): SEHNR, FQNEAQ (reference sequence). The CDR3 has 17 residues. Trimming took 2 bases from V and 0 from J, leaving 16 bases between them.

This clone was recorded once. V usage is TRBV28 and J usage is TRBJ2-7, with 7 nucleotides matching TRBD1. V shed 2 bases, J shed 2 bases, and the junction held 9 bases outside the gene matches. This CDR3 contains 16 residues. Germline CDR1 is MDHEN and CDR2 is SYDVKM. The CDR3 loop is CASSLGPRDSTYEQYF. The CDR3 nucleotides read TGTGCCAGCAGTTTAGGTCCCCGGGACAGCACCTACGAGCAGTACTTC.

CDR3 sequence: CASSVGSRQGMYEQYF. The CDR3 coding sequence is TGTGCCAGCAGCGTAGGGTCCCGACAGGGGATGTACGAGCAGTACTTC. The chain carries TRBV9 and TRBJ2-7; 8 bases map to TRBD1. The ends lost 0 bases at V and 4 bases at J; junction bases unmatched: 9. The CDR3 has 16 amino acids. Per the germline V gene, CDR1 is SGDLS and CDR2 is YYNGEE.

The rearrangement links TRBV19 to TRBJ2-5, with a possible D match to TRBD2 (6 bases). Germline V gives CDR1 LNHDA, CDR2 SQIVND (reference sequence). Trimming left V 1 base short and J 2 bases short, with 11 bases between. The CDR3 runs to 15 residues. As DNA, the CDR3 is TGTGCCAGTAGTATAGGGAGGGCGCATCAAGAGACCCAGTACTTC. It encodes CASSIGRAHQETQYF.

The V and J genes are TRBV2 and TRBJ2-7; D unresolved. The CDR3 spans 15 residues. In germline, CDR1 is SNHLY, CDR2 FYNNEI. The ends were cut back, 2 bases at V and 0 bases at J, with 11 bases in the middle. The CDR3 DNA is TGTGCCAGCAGTGAATTTTCGGGCAGCTCCTACGAGCAGTACTTC. Its protein product is CASSEFSGSSYEQYF. Using reference TRBV2 and TRBJ2-7 for the parts outside the CDR3, the full variable domain is EPEVTQTPSHQVTQMGQEVILRCVPISNHLYFYWYRQILGQKVEFLVSFYNNEISEKSEIFDDQFSVERPDGSNFTLKIRSTKLEDSAMYFCASSEFSGSSYEQYFGPGTRLTVT.

The CDR3 reads CASSLGAGGTGELFF. DNA for the CDR3: TGTGCCAGCAGCTTGGGGGCGGGAGGCACCGGGGAGCTGTTTTTT. This rearrangement joins TRBV5-4 to TRBJ2-2; 8 bases fit TRBD2. The CDR3 contains 15 residues. CDR1 and CDR2 (germline): SGHNT, YYREEE (reference sequence). The J segment lost 4 bases and the V segment lost 0 bases, leaving 2 bases of the junction unmatched.

The rearrangement links TRBV11-1 to TRBJ2-2; D unresolved. V lost 4 bases to trimming and J lost 3 bases, with 9 bases between them. The CDR3 is 14 amino acids. Germline V lookup: CDR1 SGHAT, CDR2 FQDESV (reference sequence). For the CDR3, the DNA is TGTGCCAGCAGCTCAAGTTCGCACACCGGGGAGCTGTTTTTT. It encodes CASSSSSHTGELFF.

The genes are TRBV6-5 and TRBJ1-2; 9 nucleotides align to TRBD1. This CDR3 is 15 amino acids long. V was pared by 0 bases and J by 2 bases, with 1 base of the junction left unmatched. Germline loops: CDR1 MNHEY, CDR2 SVGAGI. The CDR3: CASSYSTGGNYGYTF. The CDR3 DNA is TGTGCCAGCAGTTACTCGACAGGGGGAAACTATGGCTACACCTTC.

V gene TRBV11-2 combines with J gene TRBJ1-6, with D unresolved. The CDR3 sequence is 15 residues long. Germline assignment: CDR1 SGHAT and CDR2 FQNNGV. V was cut by 0 bases and J by 10 bases, with 13 bases left in between. CDR3 region: CASSLEGGFLSPLHF. CDR3 coding DNA: TGTGCCAGCAGCTTAGAGGGAGGGTTCTTATCACCCCTCCACTTT.

This chain connects TRBV18 to TRBJ2-5; no clear D gene. From germline, CDR1 is KGHSH and CDR2 LQKENI. There are 15 residues in the CDR3. Trimming removed 0 bases from V and 3 bases from J, with 11 bases in between. The CDR3 bases are TGTGCCAGCTCACCACCAGTGCGGACGAAAGAGACCCAGTACTTC. Residues: CASSPPVRTKETQYF.

This chain connects TRBV27 to TRBJ1-2; possible D gene TRBD1, 5 bases. There are 13 residues in the CDR3. Between the trimmed V and J ends, which lost 4 bases and 6 bases, there was a span of 12 bases. Germline V gene sequence: CDR1 MNHEY, CDR2 SMNVEV (reference sequence). CDR3 residues: CASSSRDGHGYTF. Written as DNA, the CDR3 is TGTGCCAGCAGTTCCAGGGATGGGCATGGCTACACCTTC.

This clone was detected once. The chain joins TRBV7-9 to TRBJ2-1, with TRBD2 matching 8 bases. The CDR3 contains 16 residues. J lost 8 bases, V lost 4 bases, and 13 bases had no gene match. The germline gives CDR1 SEHNR, CDR2 FQNEAQ (reference sequence). DNA of the CDR3: TGTGCCAGCAGCTCCGCCGGGACTAGGCTTTCCGATGAGCAGTTCTTC. As protein: CASSSAGTRLSDEQFF.

The chain uses TRBV5-5 and TRBJ1-2; the D is unclear. This CDR3 spans 12 amino acids. Trimming left V 1 base short and J 7 bases short, with 8 bases between. The germline V gene encodes CDR1 SGHKS and CDR2 YYEKEE (reference sequence). The CDR3 DNA follows: TGTGCCAGCAGCTTGCCTCTAGGTGGCTACACCTTC. Residues: CASSLPLGGYTF.

The chain has TRBV5-1 and TRBJ1-1; possible D gene TRBD1, 6 bases. V was pared by 3 bases and J by 0 bases, with 12 bases between. The V gene's germline CDR1 is SGHRS and CDR2 YFSETQ. The CDR3 has 15 residues. The CDR3 DNA reads TGCGCCAGCAGCTCCGGAGAGGGGGTGAACACTGAAGCTTTCTTT. This gives the protein CASSSGEGVNTEAFF.

The chain carries TRBV5-5 and TRBJ2-5; either TRBD1 or TRBD2 may fit D (5 bases each). Trimming removed 4 bases at V and 5 bases at J, with 18 bases between. CDR3 length: 15 residues. CDR1 and CDR2 (germline): SGHKS, YYEKEE (reference sequence). As DNA, the CDR3 is TGTGCCAGCAGCCCCCGGGACCCGAGAAGGGAGACCCAGTACTTC. Protein product: CASSPRDPRRETQYF.